Following are 12 T cell receptor beta chains from one sample sequenced in a study of OX40 agonist ivuxolimab in advanced cancers. Measured with immunoSEQ multiplex PCR; TCRdb has only the in-frame clones, and not every one. Altogether fewer than 90,000 clones are present, roughly 90% being singletons, with the ten largest covering roughly 1.3%. Specimen: CD4+ or CD8+ T cells sorted from blood, collected in a trial of the OX40 agonist ivuxolimab. Receptors originate from an adult with an advanced solid tumor such as melanoma, head and neck, liver or kidney cancer.

This chain connects TRBV6-1 to TRBJ2-2; D gene unclear. Germline CDR1 MNHNS, CDR2 SASEGT. This CDR3 region has 16 residues. Trimming stripped 0 bases from V and 0 bases from J, with 8 bases between. The CDR3 DNA follows: TGTGCCAGCAGTGAAGCTGGAACGTCGAACACCGGGGAGCTGTTTTTT. Translation: CASSEAGTSNTGELFF.

The chain joins TRBV28 to TRBJ2-1; 7 nucleotides line up with TRBD2. This CDR3 contains 16 residues. The germline V gene has CDR1 MDHEN and CDR2 SYDVKM. The trim removed 5 bases at V and 4 bases at J, leaving 11 bases unmatched. The CDR3 DNA follows: TGTGCCAGCAGTATTGGAGGGGCGGGAGTTTACAATGAGCAGTTCTTC. Protein: CASSIGGAGVYNEQFF.

The chain links TRBV19 to TRBJ1-5; unclear D gene. Trimming stripped 3 bases from V and 4 bases from J, with 13 bases between. Germline V gives CDR1 LNHDA, CDR2 SQIVND (reference sequence). CDR3 length: 15 amino acids. The CDR3 protein is CASSMEWVRNQPQHF. CDR3 bases: TGTGCCAGTAGTATGGAGTGGGTTCGAAATCAGCCCCAGCATTTT.

This sequence joins TRBV19 and TRBJ1-3, with D uncertain. The CDR3 totals 14 residues. Germline CDR1 is LNHDA and CDR2 is SQIVND (reference sequence). Trimming stripped 8 bases from V and 0 bases from J, with 11 bases between. In DNA, the CDR3 is TGTGCCAGTTGGACGGAAAGCTCTGGAAACACCATATATTTT. This codes for CASWTESSGNTIYF.

The rearrangement uses TRBV18 and TRBJ2-3; no clear D gene. Germline V lookup: CDR1 KGHSH, CDR2 LQKENI. V lost 4 bases, J lost 4 bases, and 12 bases lay in between. This CDR3 has 14 amino acids. The CDR3 sequence: CASSLPAQSDTQYF. The CDR3 DNA sequence: TGTGCCAGCTCACTCCCGGCCCAGTCAGATACGCAGTATTTT.

The rearrangement uses TRBV15 and TRBJ1-3; unclear D gene. Trimming cost V 3 bases and J 4 bases, with 10 bases left between them. Germline CDR1 is LNHNV and CDR2 is YYDKDF (reference sequence). The CDR3 consists of 14 residues. The CDR3 nucleotides are TGTGCCACCAGCAGCCCCGCAACGGGAAACACCATATATTTT. This codes for CATSSPATGNTIYF.

This clone occurred once. This rearrangement joins TRBV4-1 to TRBJ2-4; D assignment may be TRBD1 or TRBD2 (5 bases each). The CDR3 runs to 14 residues. Looked up from germline, CDR1 is MGHRA and CDR2 is YSYEKL. V shed 1 base and J shed 5 bases, with 9 bases lying between them. CDR3 amino acids: CASSQVWDQNIQYF. DNA of the CDR3: TGCGCCAGCAGCCAAGTCTGGGACCAAAACATTCAGTACTTC.

The chain combines TRBV9 with TRBJ2-2; D might be TRBD1 (6 bases). Per the germline V gene, CDR1 is SGDLS and CDR2 is YYNGEE. Trimming removed 4 bases from V and 0 bases from J, with 10 bases in between. The CDR3 runs to 15 residues. In nucleotides, the CDR3 is TGTGCCAGCAGCCCAGGGGCAGCGAACACCGGGGAGCTGTTTTTT. As protein: CASSPGAANTGELFF.

The chain combines TRBV9 with TRBJ1-6; possibly TRBD1 for D (6 bases). The CDR3 covers 16 residues. Per the germline V gene, CDR1 is SGDLS and CDR2 is YYNGEE. The V end was cut by 3 bases, the J end by 7 bases, with 17 bases between. The CDR3 DNA is TGTGCCAGCAGCGAGGGGGTGGCAGACTGGAATTCACCCCTCCACTTT. It translates to CASSEGVADWNSPLHF.

The rearrangement uses TRBV6-6 and TRBJ1-3; TRBD1 aligns across 9 bases. The ends lost 9 bases at V and 2 bases at J; junction bases unmatched: 2. The CDR3 has 13 residues. The germline V gene encodes CDR1 MNHNY and CDR2 SVGAGI (reference sequence). The CDR3 reads CARTGGAGNTIYF. In DNA, the CDR3 is TGTGCCAGAACAGGGGGCGCTGGAAACACCATATATTTT.

The chain uses TRBV29-1 and TRBJ2-2; possibly TRBD2 for D (6 bases). Trimming removed 1 base from V and 0 bases from J, with 21 bases in between. CDR1 and CDR2 (germline): SQVTM, ANQGSEA. The CDR3 has 19 residues. The chain's CDR3 is CSVEALGGALGSNTGELFF. The CDR3, as DNA: TGCAGCGTTGAAGCCCTCGGGGGAGCCCTCGGATCGAACACCGGGGAGCTGTTTTTT.

The gene calls are TRBV5-1 and TRBJ1-4; D is undetermined. The CDR3 consists of 14 residues. V lost 2 bases and J 0 bases, leaving 5 bases between the germline ends. Germline assignment: CDR1 SGHRS and CDR2 YFSETQ. The CDR3, as DNA: TGCGCCAGCAGCTTCCGAGCAACTAATGAAAAACTGTTTTTT. Encoded protein: CASSFRATNEKLFF.